This T cell receptor (beta chain) was obtained from a study of T cell changes during pregnancy in multiple sclerosis (dated by TCRdb to about 2019). Regarding the study in general: Changes in the T cell repertoire over the course of pregnancy were examined in this study in women with multiple sclerosis.

On this clone itself: Which antigen it targets is not known. No base quality information exists; no much larger clone differs at one position.

The library was prepared using the immunoSEQ multiplex PCR assay. Here the immuneACCESS table is served through TCRdb, limited to in-frame sequences with V and J called. Missing clones are a known gap in these copies; in checked studies unresolved V genes cover under half, and the rest lacks a known reason. The sample records under 130,000 clones, roughly 92% of which are singletons. Around 0.92% of the sample comes from the top ten. The sequence came from a female donor with multiple sclerosis, enrolled in a pregnancy study. Sequenced material: peripheral blood, taken after pregnancy.

DNA sequence: TGCGCCAGCAGCCCCGGCGGGGCGCGCACAGATACGCAGTATTTT. Translation gives CASSPGGARTDTQYF. Recombination linked TRBV5-1 to TRBJ2-3; TRBD2 is perhaps the D gene, given 6 matching bases. The CDR3 has 15 amino acids, counting the end cysteine and phenylalanine. The kept DNA is CDR3 alone, 45 bases in frame from the first base. Between the V and J ends, shortened by 4 bases and 1 base respectively, the junction contains 13 bases. CDR1 and CDR2 are read off the germline V gene as SGHRS and YFSETQ.